This T cell receptor beta chain was sequenced in a study of cytomegalovirus exposure and HLA in healthy donors. Findings of the study overall: The study labeled around 160 TCR beta chains cytomegalovirus-associated.

Trimming removed 2 bases at V and 0 bases at J, with 5 bases between. Germline V gives CDR1 MNHNS, CDR2 SASEGT. The CDR3 contains 15 residues. The PCR ran on 60 Vbeta and 13 Jbeta primers. Sequencing used immunoSEQ multiplex PCR; TCRdb keeps in-frame clones, though not all of them. The table shows over 85,000 clones, with over 60% occurring only once. On this clone: Its specificity is not known.

This clonotype was obtained from a man aged 30 to 39 in good health and CMV-seropositive. Sequencing was done on a sample of PBMCs. The chain joins TRBV6-1 to TRBJ2-6, with D unresolved. CDR3 amino acids: CASSENSSGANVLTF. CDR3 DNA: TGTGCCAGCAGTGAAAACAGCTCTGGGGCCAACGTCCTGACTTTC.